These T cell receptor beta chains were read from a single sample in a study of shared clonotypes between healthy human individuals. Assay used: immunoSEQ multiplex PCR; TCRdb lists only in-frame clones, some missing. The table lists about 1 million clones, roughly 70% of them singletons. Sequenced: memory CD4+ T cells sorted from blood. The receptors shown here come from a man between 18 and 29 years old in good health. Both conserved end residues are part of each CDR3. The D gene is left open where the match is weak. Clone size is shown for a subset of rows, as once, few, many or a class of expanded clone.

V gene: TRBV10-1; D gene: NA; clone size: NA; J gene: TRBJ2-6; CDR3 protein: CASSDSLRVLTF; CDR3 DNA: TGCGCCAGCAGTGATTCCCTTAGGGTCCTGACTTTC
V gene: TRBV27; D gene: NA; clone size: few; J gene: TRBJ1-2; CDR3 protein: CASSLRGFDGYTF; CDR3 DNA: TGTGCCAGCAGTTTACGGGGGTTCGATGGCTACACCTTC
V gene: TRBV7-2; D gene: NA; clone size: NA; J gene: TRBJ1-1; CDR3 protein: CASRAGIGLNTEAFF; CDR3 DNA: TGTGCCAGCAGAGCAGGGATTGGGTTGAACACTGAAGCTTTCTTT
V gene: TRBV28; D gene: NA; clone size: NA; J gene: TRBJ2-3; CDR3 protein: CASSPRTDTQYF; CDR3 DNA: TGTGCCAGCAGTCCGCGGACAGATACGCAGTATTTT
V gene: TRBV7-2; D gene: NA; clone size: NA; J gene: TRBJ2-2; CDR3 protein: CASSLVWGTGELFF; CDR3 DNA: TGTGCCAGCAGCTTAGTATGGGGGACCGGGGAGCTGTTTTTT
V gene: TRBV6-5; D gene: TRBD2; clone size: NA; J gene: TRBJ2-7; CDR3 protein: CASSYEGLAGVQYF; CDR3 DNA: TGTGCCAGCAGTTACGAAGGACTAGCAGGAGTGCAGTACTTC
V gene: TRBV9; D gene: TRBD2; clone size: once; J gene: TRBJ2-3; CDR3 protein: CASSDPGIAGISTQYF; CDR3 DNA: TGTGCCAGCAGCGACCCGGGAATAGCGGGGATAAGTACGCAGTATTTT
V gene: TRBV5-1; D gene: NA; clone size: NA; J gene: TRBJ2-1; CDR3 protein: CASSLGGTGTFREQFF; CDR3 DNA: TGCGCCAGCAGCTTGGGGGGTACTGGTACCTTTCGCGAGCAGTTCTTC
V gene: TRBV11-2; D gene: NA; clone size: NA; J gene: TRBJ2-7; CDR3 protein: CASSLDYWRTYEQYF; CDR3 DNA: TGTGCCAGCAGCTTAGATTATTGGCGGACCTACGAGCAGTACTTC
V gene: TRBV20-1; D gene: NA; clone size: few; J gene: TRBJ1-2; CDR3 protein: CSAKGVGYTF; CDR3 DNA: TGCAGTGCTAAAGGGGTTGGCTACACCTTC
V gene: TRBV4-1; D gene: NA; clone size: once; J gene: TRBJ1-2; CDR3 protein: CASSQEPGRNDYGYTF; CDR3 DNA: TGCGCCAGCAGCCAAGAACCAGGCAGAAATGATTATGGCTACACCTTC